This T cell receptor (beta chain) was sequenced in a study of T cells after yellow fever vaccination. Study-level results: A weaker but faster secondary response was observed, peaking on day 5 versus 15.

The CDR3 length is 12 residues. Germline assignment: CDR1 SQVTM and CDR2 ANQGSEA. Trimming took 7 bases from V and 0 from J, leaving 9 bases between them. Each CDR3 protein gets one entry after TCRdb re-called the 5' RACE reads with MiXCR. In the table there are around 340,000 distinct CDR3 sequences, under 15% of which are singletons. Many counts were recorded for this clonotype. The antigen remains undetermined. The source is a man between 18 and 29 years old who received the YFV17D yellow fever vaccine. Material: CD4+ T cells sorted from PBMCs, obtained 15 days after the yellow fever booster vaccination. The chain employs TRBV29-1 and TRBJ2-5; the D gene is possibly TRBD1 (5 bases). In nucleotides, the CDR3 is TGCAGCGCCGACAGTAACCAAGAGACCCAGTACTTC. It is translated as CSADSNQETQYF.